The 27 T cell receptor beta chains reported below all come from one sample, sequenced in a study of identical twins. TCRdb redid the calling of the 5' RACE reads with MiXCR, one entry per CDR3 protein. The table includes a few hundred thousand distinct CDR3 sequences, more than 13% detected once. These same data were also listed under a study on yellow fever vaccine responses in identical twins.

Specimen: CD4+ T cells sorted from blood. These receptors all come from a woman between 18 and 29 years old in good health.

This clonotype has a count of ten or more. This chain joins TRBV11-2 and TRBJ1-6, with D maybe TRBD1 (5 bases). The CDR3 covers 16 residues. V shed 1 base and J shed 5 bases, with 12 bases lying between them. The germline gives CDR1 SGHAT, CDR2 FQNNGV. The chain's CDR3 is CASSLAAGRNNSPLHF. Here the CDR3 DNA reads TGTGCCAGCAGCTTAGCAGCGGGACGGAATAATTCACCCCTCCACTTT.

Only a few counts were recorded for this clonotype. The chain couples TRBV3-1 to TRBJ2-5; TRBD2 matches 7 bases. This CDR3 spans 14 amino acids. Germline V gene data show CDR1 as LGHDT and CDR2 as YNNKEL (reference sequence). J was trimmed by 7 bases and V by 1 base; bases with no gene match: 6. The CDR3 spells CASSQGAGVRTQYF. CDR3 nucleotides: TGTGCCAGCAGCCAAGGTGCGGGGGTTCGGACCCAGTACTTC.

The chain carries TRBV10-3 and TRBJ2-1; D not certain. This CDR3 spans 12 amino acids. Germline lookup yields CDR1 ENHRY and CDR2 SYGVKD. V lost 6 bases to trimming and J lost 9 bases, with 12 bases between them. The CDR3 nucleotides read TGTGCCATCAGCCCTTTGGGCGGTGAGCAGTTCTTC. Translating it yields CAISPLGGEQFF.

This clonotype was picked up a small number of times. The chain combines TRBV5-1 with TRBJ2-3, with D perhaps matching TRBD1 (5 bases). With 3 bases removed from V and 3 bases from J, the gap between germline ends came to 17 bases. The CDR3 has 16 amino acids. CDR1 is SGHRS, CDR2 YFSETQ, per germline. The CDR3 coding sequence is TGCGCCAGCAGCTCAATGCCCCAGGGTAGGACAGATACGCAGTATTTT. Its translation is CASSSMPQGRTDTQYF.

This clonotype was detected many times. V is TRBV6-1 and J is TRBJ2-6; D unresolved. This CDR3 has 15 amino acids. In germline, CDR1 is MNHNS, CDR2 SASEGT. Trimming removed 4 bases from V and 1 base from J, with 8 bases in between. The CDR3 region has the DNA TGTGCCAGCAGTGCGTCGGGTTCTGGGGCCAACGTCCTGACTTTC. It specifies CASSASGSGANVLTF.

The CDR3 here is CASSPTGTPDVQYF. Here the CDR3 DNA reads TGTGCCAGCAGCCCTACGGGGACCCCGGACGTCCAGTACTTC. The chain uses TRBV12-3 or TRBV12-4 and TRBJ2-5; either TRBD1 or TRBD2 may fit D (5 bases each). The germline V and J ends were trimmed by 6 bases and 10 bases, with 21 bases remaining between them. CDR3 length: 14 amino acids.

This clonotype was detected a few times. The chain links TRBV6-1 to TRBJ1-4, with D possibly TRBD1 on 6 matching bases. Trimming stripped 1 base from V and 6 bases from J, with 12 bases between. Germline V gene sequence: CDR1 MNHNS, CDR2 SASEGT. The CDR3 consists of 15 residues. The CDR3 reads CASSEVMAGDEKLFF. The CDR3 DNA follows: TGTGCCAGCAGTGAAGTTATGGCAGGGGATGAAAAACTGTTTTTT.

This clonotype appeared a few times. The rearrangement uses TRBV28 and TRBJ1-5, with a possible D match to TRBD1 (6 bases). Germline CDR1 MDHEN, CDR2 SYDVKM. CDR3 length equals 13 residues. V was clipped by 10 bases and J by 0 bases, with 10 bases between them. CDR3 coding DNA: TGTGCCACCGGACAGTATAGCAATCAGCCCCAGCATTTT. This encodes CATGQYSNQPQHF.

The rearrangement joins TRBV4-3 to TRBJ2-7; no clear D gene. Germline loops: CDR1 LGHNA, CDR2 YSLEER. The CDR3 loop spans 18 amino acids. Trimming removed 0 bases at V and 2 bases at J, with 20 bases between. DNA of the CDR3: TGCGCCAGCAGCCAAGAAGTCCCCGTAGGCAGAAAGCCCTACGAGCAGTACTTC. Translated, it gives CASSQEVPVGRKPYEQYF.

The V call is TRBV7-9, the J call TRBJ2-5; no clear D. Germline CDR1 SEHNR, CDR2 FQNEAQ (reference sequence). The ends were cut back, 5 bases at V and 5 bases at J, with 9 bases in the middle. CDR3 length equals 12 residues. CDR3 coding DNA: TGTGCCAGCAGCCGGGTCGAGGAGACCCAGTACTTC. Encoded protein: CASSRVEETQYF.

This chain uses TRBV5-1 with TRBJ2-7; D is unclear. The CDR3 length is 13 residues. Germline V gene data show CDR1 as SGHRS and CDR2 as YFSETQ. The ends were cut back, 7 bases at V and 4 bases at J, with 15 bases in the middle. As DNA, the CDR3 is TGCGCCAGCGGGCCCGACGGAGCGTACGAGCAGTACTTC. Its protein product is CASGPDGAYEQYF.

In this sample, this clonotype turned up many times. V gene TRBV5-1 combines with J gene TRBJ1-5; 7 nucleotides agree with TRBD1. Per the germline V gene, CDR1 is SGHRS and CDR2 is YFSETQ. The CDR3 extends over 14 amino acids. V was clipped by 0 bases and J by 7 bases; unmatched bases: 4. Here the CDR3 reads CASSLGKQGQPQHF. The CDR3 DNA reads TGCGCCAGCAGCTTGGGAAAACAGGGGCAGCCCCAGCATTTT.

The table lists this clonotype with many counts. The V and J genes are TRBV4-2 and TRBJ2-3; the D gene is possibly TRBD2 (5 bases). Germline V gene lookup returns CDR1 LGHNA and CDR2 YNFKEQ. This CDR3 comprises 14 residues. Trimming took 7 bases from V and 1 from J, leaving 12 bases between them. CDR3 nucleotides: TGTGCCAGCACTCGGACTGGGGGCACAGATACGCAGTATTTT. Residues: CASTRTGGTDTQYF.

This sequence joins TRBV4-1 and TRBJ2-5; 15 bases fit TRBD2. The CDR3 extends over 18 amino acids. From germline, CDR1 is MGHRA and CDR2 YSYEKL. The ends lost 0 bases at V and 5 bases at J; junction bases unmatched: 7. In nucleotides, the CDR3 is TGCGCCAGCAGCCAAGAGGGGACTAGCGGGGGGATCGGTGAGACCCAGTACTTC. Amino acid sequence: CASSQEGTSGGIGETQYF.

The rearrangement uses TRBV20-1 and TRBJ2-1, with no clear D. V was pared by 1 base and J by 0 bases, with 13 bases between. The V gene's germline CDR1 is DFQATT and CDR2 SNEGSKA (reference sequence). The CDR3 runs 16 residues. The CDR3 DNA sequence: TGCAGTGCTAGAGCGTATGGCGGAAGCTCCTACAATGAGCAGTTCTTC. Its protein product is CSARAYGGSSYNEQFF.

This clonotype occurred a few times. The rearrangement links TRBV6-2 or TRBV6-3 to TRBJ2-7; the D gene could be TRBD1 or TRBD2 (5 bases each). This CDR3 is built from 11 residues. The ends were cut back, 5 bases at V and 9 bases at J, with 11 bases in the middle. Germline assignment: CDR1 MNHEY and CDR2 SVGEGT. The CDR3 reads CASSRGTRQYF. CDR3 DNA: TGTGCCAGCAGTCGTGGGACCCGGCAGTACTTC.

Of note for this clonotype: In this CDR3 the conserved last residue, phenylalanine or tryptophan, is missing, so a read error is likely. The rearrangement uses TRBV6-2 or TRBV6-3 and TRBJ2-1, with unresolved D. The germline V gene encodes CDR1 MNHEY and CDR2 SVGEGT. This CDR3 contains 15 residues. V lost 8 bases and J lost 1, with 15 bases in between. The CDR3 DNA sequence: TGTGCCAGCTCCCCCAGAGGCGGATCCTACAATGAGCAGTTCTAC. Protein: CASSPRGGSYNEQFY.

Ten or more counts support this clonotype. This rearrangement joins TRBV12-3 or TRBV12-4 to TRBJ1-2; D is unclear. V was shortened by 5 bases and J by 4 bases, with 11 bases between the two germline ends. This CDR3 has 13 amino acids. DNA for the CDR3: TGTGCCAGCAGTAAGGATGTTTCCTATGGCTACACCTTC. It translates to CASSKDVSYGYTF.

This clonotype was seen many times. The rearrangement links TRBV15 to TRBJ1-1; D is undetermined. V lost 9 bases, J lost 6 bases, and 11 bases lay in between. Germline V gene sequence: CDR1 LNHNV, CDR2 YYDKDF (reference sequence). The CDR3 is 11 amino acids. The CDR3 is CATGDSSEAFF. CDR3 coding DNA: TGTGCCACGGGTGATTCGTCTGAAGCTTTCTTT.

A few counts support this clonotype. J is TRBJ1-5 and V is TRBV12-3 or TRBV12-4; unclear D gene. The V gene lost 6 bases and the J gene lost 2 bases, with 11 bases spanning the gap. The CDR3 has 14 amino acids. The CDR3, as DNA: TGTGCCAGCAGAGCCCAGATGGGCAATCAGCCCCAGCATTTT. It is translated as CASRAQMGNQPQHF.

The V and J genes are TRBV20-1 and TRBJ2-7; D is perhaps TRBD1 (7 bases). Germline loops: CDR1 DFQATT, CDR2 SNEGSKA (reference sequence). Deletions cut 4 bases from V and 2 bases from J, with 18 bases between. CDR3 length: 15 amino acids. CDR3 bases: TGCAGTGCTATCTCACTCCAGGGGGGCCCCTACGAGCAGTACTTC. Its translation is CSAISLQGGPYEQYF.

V is TRBV6-4 and J is TRBJ2-1, with D possibly TRBD2 on 6 matching bases. V shed 6 bases and J shed 9 bases, with 15 bases lying between them. The V gene's germline CDR1 is MRHNA and CDR2 SNTAGT. The CDR3 extends over 13 amino acids. The CDR3 spells CASSQTSWAEQFF. The CDR3 DNA reads as TGTGCCAGCAGCCAGACTAGTTGGGCTGAGCAGTTCTTC.

V and J are TRBV5-1 and TRBJ1-1; 8 positions match TRBD1. The germline gives CDR1 SGHRS, CDR2 YFSETQ. V trimming: 2 bases; J trimming: 0 bases; junction bases outside the gene matches: 3. This CDR3 contains 15 residues. The CDR3 DNA is TGCGCCAGCAGCTTCCAGGGGGCGGTGAACACTGAAGCTTTCTTT. Its protein product is CASSFQGAVNTEAFF. The full variable domain, rest sourced from reference TRBV5-1 and TRBJ1-1, is KAGVTQTPRYLIKTRGQQVTLSCSPISGHRSVSWYQQTPGQGLQFLFEYFSETQRNKGNFPGRFSGRQFSNSRSEMNVSTLELGDSALYLCASSFQGAVNTEAFFGQGTRLTVV.

The V gene is TRBV11-3, the J gene TRBJ2-3; D uncertain. Deletions cut 1 base from V and 6 bases from J, with 8 bases between. Germline CDR1 reads SGHNT; CDR2 reads YENEEA. This CDR3 is 13 amino acids long. For the CDR3, the DNA is TGTGCCAGCAGCTTAGGCCGGAGTGATACGCAGTATTTT. Protein sequence: CASSLGRSDTQYF.

The sample holds a few counts of this clonotype. The rearrangement links TRBV3-1 to TRBJ2-7; 11 bases are shared with TRBD1. V was pared by 3 bases and J by 6 bases, with 7 bases of the junction left unmatched. Germline V gene sequence: CDR1 LGHDT, CDR2 YNNKEL (reference sequence). The CDR3 covers 15 residues. CDR3 amino acids: CASSQHGTGGGEQYF. The CDR3, as DNA: TGTGCCAGCAGCCAGCACGGGACAGGGGGTGGCGAGCAGTACTTC.

This clonotype was counted only a few times. This sequence joins TRBV3-1 and TRBJ1-1; D possibly corresponds to TRBD1 (6 bases). Germline CDR1 reads LGHDT; CDR2 reads YNNKEL (reference sequence). V gave up 4 bases and J gave up 6 bases, with 12 bases separating them. This CDR3 is built from 13 residues. CDR3 coding DNA: TGTGCCAGCAGCCCCCTGGCAGGGGCTGAAGCTTTCTTT. This encodes CASSPLAGAEAFF.

This clonotype was detected only a few times. The chain carries TRBV11-2 and TRBJ2-3; 9 bases match TRBD1. Looked up from germline, CDR1 is SGHAT and CDR2 is FQNNGV. There are 16 residues in the CDR3. Trimming at V came to 3 bases and at J to 3 bases, leaving 7 bases not matched to a gene. DNA of the CDR3: TGTGCCAGCAGCTTGCGCCGGGACAGGGAAACAGATACGCAGTATTTT. It codes for CASSLRRDRETDTQYF.